Here is one T cell receptor (beta chain) with its context. The antigen is unknown. Clones were read by immunoSEQ multiplex PCR, and TCRdb kept only the in-frame ones, dropping some. The sample has over 10,000 clones; approximately 88% are singletons. Germline-derived CDR1 and CDR2 are SGHDT and YYEEEE. CDR3 length equals 11 residues. The V end lost 4 bases, the J end lost 12 bases, and 10 bases lay between the germline ends. This record comes from a study of T cell clonotyping in hematopoietic cell transplantation. As for the study in general: Recipient samples before transplant were obtained post-cytoreduction.

The time point was: recipient sample about 28 days before transplant, after cytoreduction. General study points: Few recipient clonotypes overlapped donors; over 95% were de novo at given depth. Graft donor and pretransplant recipient Inverse Simpson Index values predicted broader posttransplant TCR diversity.

Source: peripheral blood mononuclear cells, taken before stem cell transplant. The sequence was obtained from a man aged 55 to 70 with acute myeloid leukemia. Some clones in this sample may be carry-over from other donors' samples. The chain links TRBV5-6 to TRBJ1-4; D is unresolved. The CDR3 nucleotides read TGTGCCAGCAGCCACGGACTCGAACTGTTTTTT. This codes for CASSHGLELFF. The whole variable domain, remainder taken from reference TRBV5-6 and TRBJ1-4, is DAGVTQSPTHLIKTRGQQVTLRCSPKSGHDTVSWYQQALGQGPQFIFQYYEEEERQRGNFPDRFSGHQFPNYSSELNVNALLLGDSALYLCASSHGLELFFGSGTQLSVL.